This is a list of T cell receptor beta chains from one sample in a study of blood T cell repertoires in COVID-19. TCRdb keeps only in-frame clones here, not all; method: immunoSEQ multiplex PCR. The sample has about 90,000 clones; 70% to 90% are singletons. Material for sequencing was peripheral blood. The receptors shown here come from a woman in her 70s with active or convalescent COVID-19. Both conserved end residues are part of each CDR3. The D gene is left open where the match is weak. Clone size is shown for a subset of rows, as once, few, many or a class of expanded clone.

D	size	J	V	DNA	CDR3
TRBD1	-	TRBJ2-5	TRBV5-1	TGCGCCAGCAGCTTTATTACAGGGGAAGTGACCCAGTACTTC	CASSFITGEVTQYF
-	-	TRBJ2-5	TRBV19	TGTGCCAGTAACGACGGGTTGGGAGAGACCCAGTACTTC	CASNDGLGETQYF
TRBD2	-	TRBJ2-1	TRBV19	TGTGCCACCAGCGCGGGACTAGCGGGGGTAAGGCAGTTCTTC	CATSAGLAGVRQFF
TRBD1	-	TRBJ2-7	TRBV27	TGTGCCAGCAGCAGACAGGGGGCAAACTACGAGCAGTACTTC	CASSRQGANYEQYF
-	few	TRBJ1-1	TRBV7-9	TGTGCCAGCGGAACACAGAGACTGAACACTGAAGCTTTCTTT	CASGTQRLNTEAFF
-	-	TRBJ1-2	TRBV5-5	TGTGCCAGCAGCTCAACGTCGGGGTATGGCTACACCTTC	CASSSTSGYGYTF
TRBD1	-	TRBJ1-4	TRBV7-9	TGTGCCAGCAGCCTCGCGACAGGGGTTAATGAAAAACTGTTTTTT	CASSLATGVNEKLFF
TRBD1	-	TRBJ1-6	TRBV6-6	TGTGCCAGCACCTTGGACAGGGGTCATAATTCACCCCTCCACTTT	CASTLDRGHNSPLHF
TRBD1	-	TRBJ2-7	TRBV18	TGTGCCAGCTCACCAGGACAGGGCTATTCCTACGAGCAGTACTTC	CASSPGQGYSYEQYF
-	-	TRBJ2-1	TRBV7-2	TGTGCCAGCAGCTTAGCGGGGCACAATGAGCAGTTCTTC	CASSLAGHNEQFF
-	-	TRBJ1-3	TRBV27	TGTGCCAGCAGTCCACTTCAGGGTCGCTCTGGAAACACCATATATTTT	CASSPLQGRSGNTIYF